This T cell receptor (beta chain) is drawn from a study of molecular identifiers for immune sequencing clone quantification. Study as a whole: For replicates, RNA isolated from around 20,000 or 99,000 naive CD8 cells was divided into five portions, of which four were sequenced.

Study-level findings and limits: Among effectors, clones above 20 RNA copies held over 97% of molecules; among naive cells, under 1%.

Trimming took 2 bases from V and 6 from J; bases not matched to a gene: 3. In germline, CDR1 is MNHEY, CDR2 SVGEGT. This CDR3 is built from 14 residues. Sorted cell numbers of roughly 18,000 to 1,000,000, with 10%, 30% or 50% RNA, served as input for naive CD8 libraries. Naive CD8 T cells were sorted, and the gate applied was CD8+CD4-CCR7+CD45RA+. About this clonotype itself: The antigen is unknown.

MiXCR was run by TCRdb on the PCR reads, yielding one entry per CDR3 protein. The table has 97,000 or so distinct CDR3 sequences, more than 20% seen once. The TCR comes from a human donor in good health. Some libraries in this study had Jurkat cell RNA spiked in. The rearrangement joins TRBV6-2 or TRBV6-3 to TRBJ2-1, with 8 positions matching TRBD1. The sample was naive CD8+ T cells from blood, with Jurkat cell RNA spiked in. Subset here: FACS-sorted CD8+CD4-CCR7+CD45RA+ naive T cells. This CDR3 reads CASSYPTGANEQFF. CDR3 nucleotide sequence: TGTGCCAGCAGTTACCCGACAGGGGCCAATGAGCAGTTCTTC.